This TCR beta chain originates from a study of T cells after posttransplantation cyclophosphamide. The assay was immunoSEQ multiplex PCR, and TCRdb's table has in-frame clones only and misses some. The sample lists more than 4,000 clones, about three quarters occurring once. This CDR3 has 14 residues. Germline assignment: CDR1 SNHLY and CDR2 FYNNEI. Between the trimmed V and J ends, which lost 6 bases and 1 base, there was a span of 12 bases. Study-wide findings and caveats: TRB clonality was highly associated with recipient CMV seropositivity and reactivation. TRB overlap between skin or GI tissue T cells and blood was limited. Donor CD8+ memory clones often dominated recipient blood repertoires at later times.

Busulfan-fludarabine conditioning, marrow transplant, and cyclophosphamide on days +3 and +4 were administered. About this clone: The antigen is not known.

The chain links TRBV2 to TRBJ1-1; a possible D gene is TRBD1 (5 bases). The TCR comes from a male patient aged 50 or older who received an allogeneic stem cell transplant from an unrelated donor, was CMV-positive, and had acute GVHD only. Some T cells may trace back to the graft donor. Source: PBMCs, taken about 27 days after a stem cell transplant with posttransplant cyclophosphamide. The CDR3 DNA is TGTGCCAGCAGGTTACAGGCGTCGAACACTGAAGCTTTCTTT. Translation gives CASRLQASNTEAFF.